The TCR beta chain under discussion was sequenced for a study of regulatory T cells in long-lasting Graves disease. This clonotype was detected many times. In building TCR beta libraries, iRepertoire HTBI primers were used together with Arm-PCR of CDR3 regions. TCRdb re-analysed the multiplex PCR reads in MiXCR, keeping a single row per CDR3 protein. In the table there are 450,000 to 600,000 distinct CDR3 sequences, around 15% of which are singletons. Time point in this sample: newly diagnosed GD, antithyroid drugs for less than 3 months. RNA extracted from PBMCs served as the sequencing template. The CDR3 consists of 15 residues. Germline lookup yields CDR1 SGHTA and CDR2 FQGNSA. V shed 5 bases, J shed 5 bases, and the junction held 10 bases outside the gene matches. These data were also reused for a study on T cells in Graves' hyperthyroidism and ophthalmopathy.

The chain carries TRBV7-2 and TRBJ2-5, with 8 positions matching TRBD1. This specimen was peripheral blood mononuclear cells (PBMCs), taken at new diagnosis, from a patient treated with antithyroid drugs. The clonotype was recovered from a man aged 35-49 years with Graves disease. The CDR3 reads CASSNFQGARETQYF. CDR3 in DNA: TGTGCCAGCAGCAATTTCCAGGGGGCGAGGGAGACCCAGTACTTC.